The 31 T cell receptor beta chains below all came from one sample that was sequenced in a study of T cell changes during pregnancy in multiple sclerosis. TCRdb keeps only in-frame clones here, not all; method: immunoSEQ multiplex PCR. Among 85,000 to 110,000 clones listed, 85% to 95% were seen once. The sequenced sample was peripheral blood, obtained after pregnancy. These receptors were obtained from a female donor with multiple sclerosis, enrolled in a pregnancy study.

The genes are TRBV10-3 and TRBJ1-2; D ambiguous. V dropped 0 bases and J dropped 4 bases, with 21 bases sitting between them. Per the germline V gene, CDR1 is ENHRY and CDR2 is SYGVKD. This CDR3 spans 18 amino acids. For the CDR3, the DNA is TGTGCCATCAGTGAGTCCCTCACGAGGGCGCTGGGTAGCTATGGCTACACCTTC. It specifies CAISESLTRALGSYGYTF.

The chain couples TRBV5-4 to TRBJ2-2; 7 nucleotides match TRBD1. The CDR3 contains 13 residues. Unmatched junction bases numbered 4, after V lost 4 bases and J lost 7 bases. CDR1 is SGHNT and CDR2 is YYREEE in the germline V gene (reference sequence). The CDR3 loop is CASSGGQSGELFF. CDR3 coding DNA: TGTGCCAGCAGCGGGGGACAGAGCGGGGAGCTGTTTTTT.

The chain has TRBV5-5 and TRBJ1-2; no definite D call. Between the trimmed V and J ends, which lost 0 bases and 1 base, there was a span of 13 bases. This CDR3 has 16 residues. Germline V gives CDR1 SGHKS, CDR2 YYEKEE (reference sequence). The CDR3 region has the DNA TGTGCCAGCAGCTTGGAACCGCGGAGGCTTAACTATGGCTACACCTTC. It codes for CASSLEPRRLNYGYTF.

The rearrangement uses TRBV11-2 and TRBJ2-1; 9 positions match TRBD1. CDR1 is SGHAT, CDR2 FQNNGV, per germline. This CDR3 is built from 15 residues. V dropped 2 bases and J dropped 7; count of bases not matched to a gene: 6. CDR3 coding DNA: TGTGCCAGCAGCTTAATACCGGGACAGGGAAATGAGCAGTTCTTC. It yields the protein CASSLIPGQGNEQFF.

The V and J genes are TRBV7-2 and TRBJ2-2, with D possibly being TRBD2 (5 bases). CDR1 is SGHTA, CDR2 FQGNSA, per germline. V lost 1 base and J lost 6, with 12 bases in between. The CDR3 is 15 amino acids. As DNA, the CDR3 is TGTGCCAGCAGCTTAGGTGCGTGGGGAGCCGGGGAGCTGTTTTTT. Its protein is CASSLGAWGAGELFF.

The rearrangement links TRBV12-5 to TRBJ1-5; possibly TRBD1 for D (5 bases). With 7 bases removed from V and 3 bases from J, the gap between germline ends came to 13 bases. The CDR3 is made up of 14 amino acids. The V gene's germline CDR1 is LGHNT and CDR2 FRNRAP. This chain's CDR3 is CASAEDRTNQPQHF. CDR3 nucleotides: TGTGCTAGTGCCGAAGACAGAACCAATCAGCCCCAGCATTTT.

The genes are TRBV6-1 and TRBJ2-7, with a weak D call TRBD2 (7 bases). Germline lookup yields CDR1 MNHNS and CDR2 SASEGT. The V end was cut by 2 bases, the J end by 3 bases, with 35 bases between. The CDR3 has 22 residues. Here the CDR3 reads CASSERSVSGGARGVGDYEQYF. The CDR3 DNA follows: TGTGCCAGCAGTGAACGGTCAGTGAGTGGGGGGGCTCGCGGGGTTGGTGACTACGAGCAGTACTTC.

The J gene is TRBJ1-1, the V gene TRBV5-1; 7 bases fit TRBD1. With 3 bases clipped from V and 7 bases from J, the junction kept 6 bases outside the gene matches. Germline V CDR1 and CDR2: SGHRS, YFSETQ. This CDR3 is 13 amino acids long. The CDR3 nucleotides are TGCGCCAGCAGCTCGACAGGGAATTTTGAAGCTTTCTTT. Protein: CASSSTGNFEAFF.

CDR3 coding DNA: TGTGCCAGCAGTTCAACCTCAGAAGGGGCGAACACTGAAGCTTTCTTT. It encodes CASSSTSEGANTEAFF. V gene TRBV6-5 combines with J gene TRBJ1-1; a possible D gene is TRBD1 (5 bases). The CDR3 is 16 residues long. V lost 4 bases to trimming and J lost 1 base, with 16 bases between them. The germline gives CDR1 MNHEY, CDR2 SVGAGI.

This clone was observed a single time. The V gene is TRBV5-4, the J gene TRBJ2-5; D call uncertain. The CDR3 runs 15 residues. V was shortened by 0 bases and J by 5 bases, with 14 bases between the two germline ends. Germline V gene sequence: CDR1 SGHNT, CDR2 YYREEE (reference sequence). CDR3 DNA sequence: TGTGCCAGCAGCTTGGTAAGCAGTCCAGGCGAGACCCAGTACTTC. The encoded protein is CASSLVSSPGETQYF.

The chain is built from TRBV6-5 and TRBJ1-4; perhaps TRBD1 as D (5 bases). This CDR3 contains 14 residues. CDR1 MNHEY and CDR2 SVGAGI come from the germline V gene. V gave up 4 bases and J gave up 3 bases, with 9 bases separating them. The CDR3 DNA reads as TGTGCCAGCAGTTGGGGCAGGGCTAATGAAAAACTGTTTTTT. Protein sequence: CASSWGRANEKLFF.

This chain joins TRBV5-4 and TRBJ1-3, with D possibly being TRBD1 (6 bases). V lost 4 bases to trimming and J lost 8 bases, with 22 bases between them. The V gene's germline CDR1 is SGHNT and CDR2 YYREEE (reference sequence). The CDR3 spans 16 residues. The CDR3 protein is CASSKTGRGNRDTIYF. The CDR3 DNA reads TGTGCCAGCAGCAAGACCGGCAGGGGAAACCGAGACACCATATATTTT.

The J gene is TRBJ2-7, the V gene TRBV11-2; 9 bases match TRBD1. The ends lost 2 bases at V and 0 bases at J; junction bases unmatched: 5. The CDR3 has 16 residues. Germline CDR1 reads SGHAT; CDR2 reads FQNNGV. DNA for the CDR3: TGTGCCAGCAGCTTATCACAGGGGGCCATCTCCTACGAGCAGTACTTC. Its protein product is CASSLSQGAISYEQYF.

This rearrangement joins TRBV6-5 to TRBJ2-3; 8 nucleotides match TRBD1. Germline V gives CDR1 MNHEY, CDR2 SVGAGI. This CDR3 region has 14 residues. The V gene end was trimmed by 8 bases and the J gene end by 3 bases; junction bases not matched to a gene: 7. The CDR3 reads CASQTGAVTDTQYF. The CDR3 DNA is TGTGCCAGCCAGACAGGGGCGGTTACAGATACGCAGTATTTT.

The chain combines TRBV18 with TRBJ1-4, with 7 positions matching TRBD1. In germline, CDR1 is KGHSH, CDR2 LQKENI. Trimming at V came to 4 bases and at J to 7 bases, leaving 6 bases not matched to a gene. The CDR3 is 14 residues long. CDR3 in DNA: TGTGCCAGCTCACGCGACAGGGTGGGTGAAAAACTGTTTTTT. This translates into CASSRDRVGEKLFF. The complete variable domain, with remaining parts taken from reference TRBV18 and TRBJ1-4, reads NAGVMQNPRHLVRRRGQEARLRCSPMKGHSHVYWYRQLPEEGLKFMVYLQKENIIDESGMPKERFSAEFPKEGPSILRIQQVVRGDSAAYFCASSRDRVGEKLFFGSGTQLSVL.

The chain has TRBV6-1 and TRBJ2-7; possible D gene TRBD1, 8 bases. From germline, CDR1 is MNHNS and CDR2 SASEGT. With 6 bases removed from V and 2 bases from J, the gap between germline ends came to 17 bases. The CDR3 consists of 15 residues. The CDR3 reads CASSATTGGAYEQYF. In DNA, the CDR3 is TGTGCCAGCAGCGCTACCACAGGGGGGGCCTACGAGCAGTACTTC.

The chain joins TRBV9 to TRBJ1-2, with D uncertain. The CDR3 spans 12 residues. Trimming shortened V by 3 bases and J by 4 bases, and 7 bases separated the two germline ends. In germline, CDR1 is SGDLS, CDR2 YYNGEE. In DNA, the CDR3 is TGTGCCAGCAGCGGGAGGGTCTATGGCTACACCTTC. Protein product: CASSGRVYGYTF.

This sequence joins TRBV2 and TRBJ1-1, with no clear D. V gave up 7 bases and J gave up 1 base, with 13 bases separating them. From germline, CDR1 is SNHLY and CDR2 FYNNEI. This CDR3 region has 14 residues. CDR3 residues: CASTLPDSNTEAFF. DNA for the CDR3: TGTGCCAGCACTTTACCGGACTCGAACACTGAAGCTTTCTTT.

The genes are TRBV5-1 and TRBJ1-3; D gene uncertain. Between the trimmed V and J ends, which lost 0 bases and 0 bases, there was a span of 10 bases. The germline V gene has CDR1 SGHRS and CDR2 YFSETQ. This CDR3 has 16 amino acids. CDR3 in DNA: TGCGCCAGCAGCTTGGCCTCCCTCTACTCTGGAAACACCATATATTTT. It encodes CASSLASLYSGNTIYF.

The CDR3 loop is CASSKARHPRSTNYGYTF. The CDR3 DNA follows: TGTGCCAGCAGCAAAGCTCGGCACCCGCGGAGTACTAACTATGGCTACACCTTC. The rearrangement joins TRBV21-1 to TRBJ1-2. TRBV21-1 is designated a pseudogene. This CDR3 comprises 18 residues.

CDR3 DNA sequence: TGTGCCAGCAGTGAAGCGTCCCGCTCCTACGAGCAGTACTTC. Protein sequence: CASSEASRSYEQYF. V usage is TRBV2 and J usage is TRBJ2-7; no clear D gene. The CDR3 loop spans 14 amino acids. Trimming took 0 bases from V and 0 from J, leaving 6 bases between them. Germline assignment: CDR1 SNHLY and CDR2 FYNNEI.

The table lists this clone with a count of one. The CDR3 coding sequence is TGTGCCAGCTCGCTAGTCCGGGACTTTTATGGCTACACCTTC. Its protein is CASSLVRDFYGYTF. The chain combines TRBV18 with TRBJ1-2, with D perhaps TRBD1 (5 bases). The CDR3 loop spans 14 amino acids. The germline V gene has CDR1 KGHSH and CDR2 LQKENI. Between the trimmed V and J ends, which lost 6 bases and 5 bases, there was a span of 16 bases.

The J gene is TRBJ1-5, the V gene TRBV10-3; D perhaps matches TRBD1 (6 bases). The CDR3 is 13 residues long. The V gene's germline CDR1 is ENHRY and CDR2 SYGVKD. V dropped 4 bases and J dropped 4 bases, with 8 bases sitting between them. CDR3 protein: CAISAGTNQPQHF. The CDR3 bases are TGTGCCATCAGTGCCGGGACAAATCAGCCCCAGCATTTT.

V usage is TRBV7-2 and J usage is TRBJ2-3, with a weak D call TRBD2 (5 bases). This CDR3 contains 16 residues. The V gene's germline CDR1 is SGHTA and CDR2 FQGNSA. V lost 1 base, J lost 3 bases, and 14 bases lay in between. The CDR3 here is CASSLEASLRTDTQYF. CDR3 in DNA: TGTGCCAGCAGCTTAGAGGCTAGCCTCAGGACAGATACGCAGTATTTT. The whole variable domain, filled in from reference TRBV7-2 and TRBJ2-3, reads GAGVSQSPSNKVTEKGKDVELRCDPISGHTALYWYRQSLGQGLEFLIYFQGNSAPDKSGLPSDRFSAERTGGSVSTLTIQRTQQEDSAVYLCASSLEASLRTDTQYFGPGTRLTVL.

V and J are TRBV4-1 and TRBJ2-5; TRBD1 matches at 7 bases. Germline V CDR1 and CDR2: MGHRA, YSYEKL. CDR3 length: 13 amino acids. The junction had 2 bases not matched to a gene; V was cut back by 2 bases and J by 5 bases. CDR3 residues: CASSQLQGETQYF. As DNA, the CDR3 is TGCGCCAGCAGCCAACTACAGGGGGAGACCCAGTACTTC.

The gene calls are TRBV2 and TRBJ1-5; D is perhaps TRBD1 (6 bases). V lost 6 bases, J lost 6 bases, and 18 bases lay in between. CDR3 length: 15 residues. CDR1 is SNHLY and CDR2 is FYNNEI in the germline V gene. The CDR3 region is CASRSLGGGGQPQHF. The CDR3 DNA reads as TGTGCCAGCAGGTCATTAGGGGGGGGCGGTCAGCCCCAGCATTTT.

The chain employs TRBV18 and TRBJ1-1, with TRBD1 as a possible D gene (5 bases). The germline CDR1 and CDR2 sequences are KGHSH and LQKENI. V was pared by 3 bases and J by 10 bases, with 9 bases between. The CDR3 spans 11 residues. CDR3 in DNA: TGTGCCAGCTCACCTCAGGGATTAGCTTTCTTT. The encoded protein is CASSPQGLAFF. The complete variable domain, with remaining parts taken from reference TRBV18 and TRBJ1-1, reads NAGVMQNPRHLVRRRGQEARLRCSPMKGHSHVYWYRQLPEEGLKFMVYLQKENIIDESGMPKERFSAEFPKEGPSILRIQQVVRGDSAAYFCASSPQGLAFFGQGTRLTVV.

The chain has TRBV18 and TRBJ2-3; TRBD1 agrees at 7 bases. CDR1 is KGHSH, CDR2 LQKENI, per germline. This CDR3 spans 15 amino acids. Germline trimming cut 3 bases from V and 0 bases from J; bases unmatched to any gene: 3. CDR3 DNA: TGTGCCAGCTCACCTAAACAGGGGAGCACAGATACGCAGTATTTT. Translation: CASSPKQGSTDTQYF. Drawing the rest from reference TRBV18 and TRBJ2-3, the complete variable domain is NAGVMQNPRHLVRRRGQEARLRCSPMKGHSHVYWYRQLPEEGLKFMVYLQKENIIDESGMPKERFSAEFPKEGPSILRIQQVVRGDSAAYFCASSPKQGSTDTQYFGPGTRLTVL.

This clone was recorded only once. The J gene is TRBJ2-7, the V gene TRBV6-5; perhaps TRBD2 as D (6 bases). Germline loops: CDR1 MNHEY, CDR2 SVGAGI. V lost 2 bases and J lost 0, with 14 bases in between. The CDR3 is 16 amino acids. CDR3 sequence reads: CASSYRGTYHSYEQYF. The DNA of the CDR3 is TGTGCCAGCAGTTACCGCGGGACTTATCACTCCTACGAGCAGTACTTC.

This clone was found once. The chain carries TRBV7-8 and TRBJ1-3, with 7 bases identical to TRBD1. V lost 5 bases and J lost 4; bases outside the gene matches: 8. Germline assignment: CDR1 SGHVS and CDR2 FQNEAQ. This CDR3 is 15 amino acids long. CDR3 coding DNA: TGTGCCAGCAGCCAACAGGGGCGACCCGGAAACACCATATATTTT. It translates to CASSQQGRPGNTIYF.

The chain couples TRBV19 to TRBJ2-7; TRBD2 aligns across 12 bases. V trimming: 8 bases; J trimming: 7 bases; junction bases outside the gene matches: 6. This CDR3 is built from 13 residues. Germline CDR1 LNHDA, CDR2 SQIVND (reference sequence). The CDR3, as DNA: TGTGCCAGTTCGACTAGCGGGAGTGCTGAGCAGTACTTC. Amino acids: CASSTSGSAEQYF.